What follows is one T cell receptor (beta chain) and its context. This entry is derived from a study of regulatory T cells in long-lasting Graves disease. On the study more broadly: The term persistent Graves' disease signified upward of 5 years on antithyroid drugs with positive TSH receptor antibodies.

Time point defined: persistent/refractory GD, antithyroid drugs over 5 years with positive TRAb. Generation of the TCR library employed RNA extracted from PBMCs. Patients hailed from an endocrinology department in Xi'an, China. Arm-PCR with iRepertoire HTBI primers amplified the CDR3 regions for these TCR beta libraries. Via MiXCR, TCRdb re-called the multiplex PCR reads, giving one row per CDR3 protein. Of under 350,000 distinct CDR3 sequences listed, around a fifth were seen once; the top ten hold approximately 53%. J lost 3 bases, V lost 4 bases, and 2 bases had no gene match. The CDR3 spans 14 residues.

The rearrangement uses TRBV12-3 or TRBV12-4 and TRBJ2-5, with 10 bases identical to TRBD2. The clonotype was recovered from a female donor with Graves disease. The material sequenced was peripheral blood mononuclear cells (PBMCs), taken when the disease was refractory, from a patient treated with antithyroid drugs. The CDR3 is CASSWSGREETQYF. CDR3 DNA: TGTGCCAGCAGTTGGAGCGGGAGGGAAGAGACCCAGTACTTC.